Listed below are T cell receptor beta chains from one sample, sequenced in a study of blood T cell repertoires in COVID-19. The method was immunoSEQ multiplex PCR; TCRdb's version includes in-frame clones alone and lacks a portion of them. This sample has about 270,000 clones, with around 89% found just once. The sequenced sample consisted of peripheral blood. These receptors all stem from a man aged 55 to 69 who had recovered from COVID-19. Each CDR3 is given with its conserved first and last residue. D genes are given only for firm matches. Clone sizes are given selectively: once, few, many, or a class where the clone is expanded.

CDR3 DNA,CDR3 protein,D gene,J gene,V gene,clone size
TGTGCCAGCAGCCCGGGGGGGAGTGTCACCTACGAGCAGTACTTC,CASSPGGSVTYEQYF,TRBD2,TRBJ2-7,TRBV11-3,.
TGTGCCAGCAGCCCGCAAACTAGCACCCTCTACGAGCAGTACTTC,CASSPQTSTLYEQYF,.,TRBJ2-7,TRBV11-2,once
TGTGCCAGTAGTTGGGGGGGCGCTTCTGGACAGCCCCAGCATTTT,CASSWGGASGQPQHF,.,TRBJ1-5,TRBV19,few
TGTGCCAGCAGCCCCGGTGGGCAGTCTCAAGAGACCCAGTACTTC,CASSPGGQSQETQYF,.,TRBJ2-5,TRBV3-1/TRBV3-2,.
TGTGCCAGCAGCCAGGTCGTGGGGGGAGGGACTGAAGCTTTCTTT,CASSQVVGGGTEAFF,.,TRBJ1-1,TRBV4-2,few
TGCGCCAGCAGCTTGCAGGGAACCTACGAGCAGTACTTC,CASSLQGTYEQYF,.,TRBJ2-7,TRBV5-1,few
TGCGCCAGCAGCTGGGCCGGACAGGGTGATTCACCCCTCCACTTT,CASSWAGQGDSPLHF,TRBD1,TRBJ1-6,TRBV5-1,few
TGTGCCAGCAGCCCAGGCACGACAGGGGGTTTTGGCTACACCTTC,CASSPGTTGGFGYTF,TRBD1,TRBJ1-2,TRBV14,.
TGTGCCAGCAGCACCCAACAGGGTGCTTCCCCTGAAGCTTTCTTT,CASSTQQGASPEAFF,.,TRBJ1-1,TRBV5-6,.
TGTGCCACCAGCAGAGATCGTACAGTTGGAAACAATCAGCCCCAGCATTTT,CATSRDRTVGNNQPQHF,.,TRBJ1-5,TRBV15,.
TGCGCCAGCAGCCAAGCTGGCAATCAGCCCCAGCATTTT,CASSQAGNQPQHF,.,TRBJ1-5,TRBV4-1,few
TGTGCCAGTAGTATTGGCTCAACTAATGAAAAACTGTTTTTT,CASSIGSTNEKLFF,.,TRBJ1-4,TRBV19,.
TGTGCCAGCAGTGAAAATTGGGGGCGCAAAGTAGAAGAAAAACTGTTTTTT,CASSENWGRKVEEKLFF,.,TRBJ1-4,TRBV25-1,once
TGTGCCAGCAGCCTGGAACGACAGGGTGGTGGCTACACCTTC,CASSLERQGGGYTF,TRBD1,TRBJ1-2,TRBV5-4,.
TGTGCCAGCAGTGGACAGTTTAATGAAAAACTGTTTTTT,CASSGQFNEKLFF,.,TRBJ1-4,TRBV2,.
TGTGCCAGCAGTTTAACGGGACAGGTCTACTTCGGCTACACCTTC,CASSLTGQVYFGYTF,TRBD1,TRBJ1-2,TRBV27,.
TGTGCCTGGAGCCGAGCGGGGGGCCTCCACTTT,CAWSRAGGLHF,.,TRBJ1-6,TRBV30,.
TGTGCCAGCAGCTTAGCGGTGCAGGGTTCTTCACCCCTCCACTTT,CASSLAVQGSSPLHF,.,TRBJ1-6,TRBV7-9,.
TGTGCCAGCAGTGAAGCAACCCCCGGGGGGGCAGATACGCAGTATTTT,CASSEATPGGADTQYF,TRBD2,TRBJ2-3,TRBV6-1,.
TGCGCCAGCAGCTTGGACAAACCACAATATACGCAGTATTTT,CASSLDKPQYTQYF,.,TRBJ2-3,TRBV5-1,once
TGTGCCAGTAGTGGCCCGGGACAGGGGGTGCCTGAAGCTTTCTTT,CASSGPGQGVPEAFF,TRBD1,TRBJ1-1,TRBV19,.
TGTGCCAGCAGATCAGGGAACACTGAAGCTTTCTTT,CASRSGNTEAFF,.,TRBJ1-1,TRBV12-3/TRBV12-4,.
TGTGCCAGCACCTCCGGGACACTAAACGAGCAGTACTTC,CASTSGTLNEQYF,.,TRBJ2-7,TRBV6-5,few
TGTGCCACCAGCAACCGGGACTTAGTCAATCAGCCCCAGCATTTT,CATSNRDLVNQPQHF,.,TRBJ1-5,TRBV15,.
TGTGCCAGCAGCTTGGACAGAAGTTTTGGAAACACCATATATTTT,CASSLDRSFGNTIYF,.,TRBJ1-3,TRBV5-4,once
TGCGCCAGCAGCCCTGGGACAGTGGATCAGCCCCAGCATTTT,CASSPGTVDQPQHF,TRBD1,TRBJ1-5,TRBV5-1,.